This record covers a single T cell receptor beta chain. Its target is not known. V was shortened by 2 bases and J by 3 bases, with 8 bases between the two germline ends. CDR3 length equals 14 residues. CDR1 MDHEN and CDR2 SYDVKM come from the germline V gene. Use of 60 Vbeta and 13 Jbeta primers characterized the PCR. TCRdb's copy holds only in-frame clones and misses some; the assay was immunoSEQ multiplex PCR. This table holds 90,000 to 120,000 clones, approximately 76% found once. The sample comes from a study of cytomegalovirus exposure and HLA in healthy donors. Study outcomes and limitations: The likely origin of a cluster of highly shared sequence variants was a sequencing artifact. A later analysis reportedly identified an Asian-associated ancestry cluster as carrying fewer N-insertions than the approximately 640-donor mean. The authors enumerated over 150 TCR beta chains as linked to cytomegalovirus.

The sample was PBMCs. This clonotype was sampled from a man between 18 and 29 years old in good health and CMV-seronegative. The V call is TRBV28, the J call TRBJ1-5; D is ambiguous. The chain's CDR3 is CASSLGLDNQPQHF. DNA for the CDR3: TGTGCCAGCAGTTTAGGACTAGACAATCAGCCCCAGCATTTT.